These 12 T cell receptor beta chains were all obtained from the same sample, sequenced in a study of neoadjuvant anti-PD-1 for oral cavity cancer. Sequenced by immunoSEQ multiplex PCR; TCRdb stores in-frame clones only, minus some. The sample shows around 68,000 clones, around 85% of them seen only once. Time point of the sample: after neoadjuvant nivolumab, at surgical resection. The specimen was PBMCs, collected after nivolumab (anti-PD-1) treatment. The receptors were sampled from a person between 40 and 80 years old with oral cavity squamous cell carcinoma.

The J gene is TRBJ2-1, the V gene TRBV7-8, with D tentatively TRBD2 (6 bases). CDR1 is SGHVS, CDR2 FQNEAQ, per germline. This CDR3 region has 15 residues. Trimming removed 5 bases from V and 7 bases from J, with 18 bases in between. CDR3 DNA sequence: TGTGCCAGCAGCCCACCGAGGCTAGCGCCTAATGAGCAGTTCTTC. Translating it yields CASSPPRLAPNEQFF.

This chain connects TRBV5-5 to TRBJ1-4; 7 bases map to TRBD1. CDR1 SGHKS and CDR2 YYEKEE come from the germline V gene (reference sequence). The CDR3 contains 16 residues. V was clipped by 2 bases and J by 3 bases; unmatched bases: 7. The chain's CDR3 is CASSFSGQVANEKLFF. CDR3 nucleotide sequence: TGTGCCAGCAGCTTCTCCGGACAGGTTGCTAATGAAAAACTGTTTTTT.

This clone showed up just once. The rearrangement uses TRBV27 and TRBJ1-1; D gene uncertain. This CDR3 is built from 13 residues. Germline values: CDR1 MNHEY, CDR2 SMNVEV (reference sequence). Trimming removed 8 bases at V and 1 base at J, with 11 bases between. CDR3 amino acids: CASSGSANTEAFF. In DNA form, the CDR3 reads TGTGCCAGCTCGGGGTCGGCGAACACTGAAGCTTTCTTT.

The chain carries TRBV4-2 and TRBJ2-7, with 13 bases fitting TRBD2. V shed 0 bases and J 6 bases; nucleotides not matched to a gene: 11. Germline lookup yields CDR1 LGHNA and CDR2 YNFKEQ. The CDR3 has 18 residues. The CDR3 DNA sequence: TGTGCCAGCAGCCAAGATCCGGGACTAGCGGGAAAAGAGGGCGAGCAGTACTTC. Translating gives CASSQDPGLAGKEGEQYF.

This chain connects TRBV9 to TRBJ2-1; no definite D call. V was cut by 4 bases and J by 4 bases, with 6 bases left in between. The CDR3 sequence is 12 residues long. In germline, CDR1 is SGDLS, CDR2 YYNGEE. The CDR3 here is CASSSGYNEQFF. The CDR3 DNA is TGTGCCAGCAGCTCGGGTTACAATGAGCAGTTCTTC.

The rearrangement uses TRBV19 and TRBJ1-1; no clear D gene. This CDR3 is 13 amino acids long. Germline V lookup: CDR1 LNHDA, CDR2 SQIVND (reference sequence). V shed 8 bases and J shed 2 bases, with 12 bases lying between them. The CDR3 coding sequence is TGTGCCAGTTCGGCTCAGAGAAACACTGAAGCTTTCTTT. Protein product: CASSAQRNTEAFF.

This clone has just a few counts. This chain links TRBV5-1 with TRBJ1-1; 8 bases are a match to TRBD1. The germline V gene encodes CDR1 SGHRS and CDR2 YFSETQ. The CDR3 extends over 15 amino acids. With V trimmed by 2 bases and J by 4 bases, 7 bases remained unmatched. The CDR3 DNA reads as TGCGCCAGCAGCTTCCAGGGGGCTTCGGGCACTGAAGCTTTCTTT. It codes for CASSFQGASGTEAFF.

V usage is TRBV29-1 and J usage is TRBJ2-2, with D possibly TRBD1 on 5 matching bases. The CDR3 has 13 residues. Looked up from germline, CDR1 is SQVTM and CDR2 is ANQGSEA. In DNA, the CDR3 is TGCACCATCGGTCAAGGGGCCACCGGGGAGCTGTTTTTT. Residues: CTIGQGATGELFF.

The chain recombines TRBV27 with TRBJ1-5; D is perhaps TRBD1 (5 bases). The CDR3 loop spans 17 amino acids. The germline gives CDR1 MNHEY, CDR2 SMNVEV (reference sequence). V was cut by 1 base and J by 0 bases, with 13 bases left in between. The CDR3 DNA is TGTGCCAGCAGTTTATACGCGCGACAGCTTAGCAATCAGCCCCAGCATTTT. This gives the protein CASSLYARQLSNQPQHF.

This clone occurred once. This chain uses TRBV5-1 with TRBJ2-2; TRBD2 agrees at 7 bases. CDR1 is SGHRS, CDR2 YFSETQ, per germline. The CDR3 has 19 amino acids. J lost 0 bases, V lost 0 bases, and 11 bases had no gene match. Here the CDR3 reads CASSLEPVLALTNTGELFF. The CDR3 bases are TGCGCCAGCAGCTTGGAACCTGTACTAGCGCTAACGAACACCGGGGAGCTGTTTTTT.

This clone was picked up a small number of times. The rearrangement uses TRBV7-3 and TRBJ2-3; a weak D match, TRBD2 (5 bases). The ends were cut back, 2 bases at V and 4 bases at J, with 7 bases in the middle. CDR1 is SGHTA, CDR2 FQGTGA, per germline. This CDR3 region has 13 residues. The CDR3 DNA follows: TGTGCCAGCAGCTTAGCGGGCTCAGATACGCAGTATTTT. Its protein product is CASSLAGSDTQYF.

The chain uses TRBV6-1 and TRBJ1-1; D gene ambiguous. Germline assignment: CDR1 MNHNS and CDR2 SASEGT. Trimming stripped 4 bases from V and 2 bases from J, with 14 bases between. This CDR3 spans 15 amino acids. The CDR3 DNA reads TGTGCCAGCAGTGTGCAACCCCAAGTTAACACTGAAGCTTTCTTT. Amino acid sequence: CASSVQPQVNTEAFF.